The sequence of this T cell receptor beta chain was determined in a study of blood T cells in healthy people across ages (dated by TCRdb to 2014 to 2015). Context from the whole study: Template switching captured roughly one uniquely barcoded TCR beta cDNA molecule per two T cells in model experiments. To track age-related changes in TCR beta repertoire diversity, the study relied on deep sequencing normalized with unique cDNA molecular identifiers. Donors were grouped into four age groups: young (average roughly 15 years), middle-aged (39), aged (about 59) and long-lived (approximately 82). To avoid experimental bias, donors of different ages were spread randomly across the sequencing lanes. Using the same blood draw, the study looked at two additional independent replicas of 1 million unique cDNA reads for two donors, one aged 18 to 30 and the other aged 80 or older.

From its cysteine to its phenylalanine, the CDR3 spans 12 amino acids. Only the CDR3 region is kept as DNA, spanning 36 bases read in frame from base 1. CDR1 is given as SQVTM and CDR2 as ANQGSEA, both from the germline V gene. On this clonotype: The clone's antigen remains unknown. One junction end does not reproduce the germline sequence, and a read error may be involved.

Library creation used 5' RACE. The sample was run on an Illumina HiSeq 2500. A second roughly 7 to 11 cycle PCR used a sample-barcoded 5' primer and a J-beta primer mix. A template-switch 5' adaptor carrying 12 random nucleotides introduced a unique molecular identifier onto each TCR beta cDNA molecule. At least 2.5 million CDR3-containing paired-end reads were obtained from each sample. All of the RNA was converted into first-strand cDNA using the Mint cDNA synthesis kit, with a TRBC-specific oligonucleotide serving as the primer. Following uracil-DNA glycosylase treatment, all cDNA underwent a first 18-cycle PCR with the universal primers M1SS and BC2_uni_R. Under the source paper's analysis protocol: Each sample was normalized by randomly selecting 1 million high-quality reads, each carrying a distinct molecular identifier. Reads sharing molecular identifiers were discarded rather than binned into consensus sequences. MiTCR, run with a Q25 quality threshold and the strictest error-elimination algorithm, handled CDR3 identification, clonotype clustering and error correction. A nonparametric unseen species model with Euler transformation was used to estimate lower-bound total TCR beta diversity. Using fastp trimming at Q25 and MiXCR clonotype assembly, TCRdb reanalyzed the public sequencing data and kept in-frame beta chains. Rows are unified per CDR3 protein, each entry keeping the most common DNA and genes. The V and J calls and clone size are TCRdb's, not the authors'. The sample table records roughly 2 million distinct CDR3 sequences; 49% of these occur just once. The ten largest clones represent more than 2% of the sample.

Donors were a few dozen systemically healthy Caucasian individuals from Russia aged roughly 6 to 90 years. Around 9.9 milliliters of peripheral blood were collected from each donor into EDTA-treated Vacutainer tubes. Ficoll-Paque density-gradient centrifugation was used to isolate PBMCs, with at least 7 million per sample. Total RNA was extracted from PBMCs with Trizol reagent, with at least 5 micrograms obtained per sample. For every donor, an aliquot of PBMCs went through flow cytometry to measure the percentages of naive CD45RAhigh/CD27high T cells. The full study reports these points: Because profiling used bulk unsorted PBMCs, naive and antigen-experienced compartments could not be compared conclusively. As age increased, observed TCR beta diversity per million T cells dropped in a roughly linear way, and a significant reduction was already evident by age about 40. Because donor CMV infection status was unknown, age-related changes in expanded clonotypes were potentially confounded. Compared with the aged group, the long-lived group had more naive CD4+ T cells, fewer expanded clones and increased TCR diversity, suggesting age selection. There was a strong correlation between observed TCR beta diversity and the percentage of naive T cells measured by flow cytometry. Total diversity estimates from one million sequenced T cells were considered lower bounds and underestimates.

The rearranged chain carries TRBV29-1 and TRBJ2-1, with the D gene call left open. The receptor's source is a woman in her forties in good health. The specimen sequenced was blood. The DNA sequence follows: TGCATCGTTGAACCGGCGTACAATGAGCAGTTCTTC. Its protein reads: CIVEPAYNEQFF.